The 2 T cell receptor beta chains presented below share a single source sample, sequenced in a study. Profiled with immunoSEQ multiplex PCR; TCRdb holds only in-frame clones, not every one. Of about 68,000 clones in the sample, just over 90% were seen once. Input material: PBMCs. Receptors originate from a man aged 35 to 55 with rheumatoid arthritis.

This chain connects TRBV2 to TRBJ2-2; maybe TRBD1 (5 bases). The V end lost 4 bases, the J end lost 7 bases, and 7 bases lay between the germline ends. This CDR3 contains 12 residues. Germline values: CDR1 SNHLY, CDR2 FYNNEI. In nucleotides, the CDR3 is TGTGCCAGCAGTGGCCAGGGCGGGGAGCTGTTTTTT. This gives the protein CASSGQGGELFF.

V usage is TRBV29-1 and J usage is TRBJ2-2; no firm D call. CDR3 size: 14 residues. The germline V and J ends were trimmed by 7 bases and 6 bases, with 18 bases remaining between them. Germline V gene lookup returns CDR1 SQVTM and CDR2 ANQGSEA. This chain's CDR3 is CSAGWASRSGELFF. CDR3 sequence (DNA): TGCAGCGCCGGATGGGCCTCAAGGTCCGGGGAGCTGTTTTTT.